One and the same sample provided the 18 T cell receptor beta chains below, sequenced in a study of blood T cell repertoires in COVID-19. The data were produced by immunoSEQ multiplex PCR, yet TCRdb's version contains in-frame clones alone and is incomplete. The table lists 150,000 to 200,000 clones, 88% of them singletons. The specimen sequenced was peripheral blood. The source of these receptors is a man aged 55-75 years with acute or convalescent COVID-19.

This chain uses TRBV12-5 with TRBJ1-1; TRBD1 might be the D (6 bases). CDR1 is LGHNT, CDR2 FRNRAP, per germline. This CDR3 spans 15 amino acids. V was trimmed by 4 bases and J by 4 bases, leaving 16 bases between them. The CDR3 loop reads CASGSHREIGTEAFF. Written as DNA, the CDR3 is TGTGCTAGTGGTTCACACAGGGAGATCGGCACTGAAGCTTTCTTT.

This sequence joins TRBV18 and TRBJ2-3; 7 bases map to TRBD1. The V gene end was trimmed by 3 bases and the J gene end by 1 base; junction bases not matched to a gene: 4. Per the germline V gene, CDR1 is KGHSH and CDR2 is LQKENI. The CDR3 spans 15 residues. In nucleotides, the CDR3 is TGTGCCAGCTCACCTACAGGGGCAGGCACAGATACGCAGTATTTT. Amino acids: CASSPTGAGTDTQYF.

The chain uses TRBV6-2 or TRBV6-3 and TRBJ1-1; D is ambiguous. Trimming stripped 4 bases from V and 2 bases from J, with 17 bases between. The CDR3 covers 16 residues. Looked up from germline, CDR1 is MNHEY and CDR2 is SVGEGT. The CDR3 region has the DNA TGTGCCAGCAGTTTTTCTCCGGGGTTTGGAAACACTGAAGCTTTCTTT. Residues: CASSFSPGFGNTEAFF.

The genes are TRBV6-5 and TRBJ2-1; possible D gene TRBD1, 6 bases. V was trimmed by 2 bases and J by 2 bases, leaving 7 bases between them. The CDR3 loop spans 14 amino acids. Germline-derived CDR1 and CDR2 are MNHEY and SVGAGI. CDR3 region: CASSYGTTYNEQFF. For the CDR3, the DNA is TGTGCCAGCAGTTACGGGACAACCTACAATGAGCAGTTCTTC.

The gene calls are TRBV5-5 and TRBJ2-2; 10 bases match TRBD2. V trimming: 0 bases; J trimming: 6 bases; junction bases outside the gene matches: 8. The germline V gene encodes CDR1 SGHKS and CDR2 YYEKEE (reference sequence). The CDR3 has 17 amino acids. DNA for the CDR3: TGTGCCAGCAGCTTGGTCGCAGCGGGGGGGCCTTCCGGGGAGCTGTTTTTT. As protein: CASSLVAAGGPSGELFF.

Of note for this clone: Other DNA sequences within the sample encode an identical CDR3. This chain joins TRBV5-1 and TRBJ2-3, with TRBD2 identical over 7 bases. CDR1 is SGHRS, CDR2 YFSETQ, per germline. This CDR3 comprises 15 residues. With 0 bases clipped from V and 3 bases from J, the junction kept 4 bases outside the gene matches. The CDR3 here is CASSLGLAGTDTQYF. The CDR3 DNA reads as TGCGCCAGCAGCTTGGGACTAGCTGGGACAGATACGCAGTATTTT.

The chain employs TRBV7-3 and TRBJ2-3, with 11 bases fitting TRBD2. The J segment lost 2 bases and the V segment lost 5 bases, leaving 21 bases of the junction unmatched. CDR3 size: 21 residues. Looked up from germline, CDR1 is SGHTA and CDR2 is FQGTGA. For the CDR3, the DNA is TGTGCCAGCAGCGGACTTAGACCGGGACTAGCGGCCCCCGAAACCACAGATACGCAGTATTTT. Its protein product is CASSGLRPGLAAPETTDTQYF.

The V and J genes are TRBV29-1 and TRBJ1-2; 7 nucleotides align to TRBD1. V shed 7 bases, J shed 5 bases, and the junction held 7 bases outside the gene matches. There are 12 residues in the CDR3. CDR1 and CDR2 from the germline V gene are SQVTM and ANQGSEA. CDR3 sequence (DNA): TGCAGCGCCACAGGGGTTTCGTATGGCTACACCTTC. As protein: CSATGVSYGYTF. Based on the CDR3 plus reference TRBV29-1 and TRBJ1-2, the full variable domain is SAVISQKPSRDICQRGTSLTIQCQVDSQVTMMFWYRQQPGQSLTLIATANQGSEATYESGFVIDKFPISRPNLTFSTLTVSNMSPEDSSIYLCSATGVSYGYTFGSGTRLTVV.

This sequence joins TRBV19 and TRBJ1-3; no firm D call. The CDR3 covers 14 residues. CDR1 and CDR2 from the germline V gene are LNHDA and SQIVND (reference sequence). The V end was cut by 3 bases, the J end by 1 base, with 7 bases between. As DNA, the CDR3 is TGTGCCAGTAGTATCGGTGGTTCTGGAAACACCATATATTTT. Amino acid sequence: CASSIGGSGNTIYF.

V and J are TRBV10-3 and TRBJ1-1; D is unclear. Per the germline V gene, CDR1 is ENHRY and CDR2 is SYGVKD. There are 11 residues in the CDR3. Between the trimmed V and J ends, which lost 4 bases and 6 bases, there was a span of 6 bases. This chain's CDR3 is CAISAGSEAFF. As DNA, the CDR3 is TGTGCCATCAGTGCAGGATCTGAAGCTTTCTTT.

The genes are TRBV5-4 and TRBJ2-7; D gene unclear. The CDR3 runs to 14 residues. With 0 bases removed from V and 1 base from J, the gap between germline ends came to 8 bases. In germline, CDR1 is SGHNT, CDR2 YYREEE (reference sequence). The CDR3 sequence: CASSLELRSYEQYF. The CDR3 coding sequence is TGTGCCAGCAGCTTGGAACTCCGTTCCTACGAGCAGTACTTC.

DNA of the CDR3: TGTGCCTGGGGCTCAGTAAGCTCTGGAAACACCATATATTTT. Amino acid sequence: CAWGSVSSGNTIYF. V usage is TRBV30 and J usage is TRBJ1-3; D unclear. The CDR3 runs to 14 residues. The V gene lost 5 bases and the J gene lost 0 bases, with 11 bases spanning the gap. Germline V gene sequence: CDR1 GTSNPN, CDR2 SVGIG (reference sequence).

In regard to this clone: Other DNA sequences in the sample encode the same CDR3. The CDR3 DNA reads as TGTGCCAGCAGCGTATCGGGAATGAACACTGAAGCTTTCTTT. It yields the protein CASSVSGMNTEAFF. J is TRBJ1-1 and V is TRBV9; D unresolved. The CDR3 consists of 14 residues. Germline assignment: CDR1 SGDLS and CDR2 YYNGEE. The V end lost 1 base, the J end lost 0 bases, and 7 bases lay between the germline ends.

The CDR3 reads CASSRPGGQETQYF. The CDR3 DNA reads as TGTGCCAGCAGCCGGCCGGGGGGTCAAGAGACCCAGTACTTC. J is TRBJ2-5 and V is TRBV3-1 (or the pseudogene TRBV3-2); TRBD2 matches 7 bases. The CDR3 runs 14 residues. In germline, CDR1 is LGHDT, CDR2 YNNKEL (reference sequence). V shed 4 bases and J 2 bases; nucleotides not matched to a gene: 4.

This clone has only one observation. The rearrangement uses TRBV5-5 and TRBJ2-1; TRBD1 might be the D (6 bases). This CDR3 spans 12 amino acids. V lost 1 base and J 9 bases, leaving 8 bases between the germline ends. CDR1 and CDR2 (germline): SGHKS, YYEKEE (reference sequence). The CDR3 coding sequence is TGTGCCAGCAGCTTGAGAGGGGGTGAGCAGTTCTTC. This codes for CASSLRGGEQFF.

The chain uses TRBV5-1 and TRBJ1-2, with D possibly TRBD1 on 6 matching bases. There are 15 residues in the CDR3. Trimming took off 4 bases at V and 4 bases at J, with 17 bases between the two ends. Germline CDR1 and CDR2: SGHRS and YFSETQ. CDR3: CASSPGQTERYGYTF. The CDR3 bases are TGCGCCAGCAGCCCGGGACAAACGGAGCGCTATGGCTACACCTTC. The whole variable domain, filled in from reference TRBV5-1 and TRBJ1-2, reads KAGVTQTPRYLIKTRGQQVTLSCSPISGHRSVSWYQQTPGQGLQFLFEYFSETQRNKGNFPGRFSGRQFSNSRSEMNVSTLELGDSALYLCASSPGQTERYGYTFGSGTRLTVV.

The chain recombines TRBV7-9 with TRBJ2-1, with D possibly TRBD1 on 6 matching bases. There are 16 residues in the CDR3. Trimming shortened V by 5 bases and J by 5 bases, and 19 bases separated the two germline ends. Germline CDR1 SEHNR, CDR2 FQNEAQ (reference sequence). The CDR3: CASSQVSRGLNNEQFF. The DNA of the CDR3 is TGTGCCAGCAGCCAAGTAAGCAGGGGCCTGAACAATGAGCAGTTCTTC.

The rearrangement joins TRBV4-2 to TRBJ2-2; 7 bases agree with TRBD2. Looked up from germline, CDR1 is LGHNA and CDR2 is YNFKEQ. V shed 0 bases and J 6 bases; nucleotides not matched to a gene: 4. The CDR3 is made up of 15 amino acids. The CDR3: CASSQEGGTAGELFF. In DNA form, the CDR3 reads TGTGCCAGCAGCCAAGAGGGGGGGACGGCCGGGGAGCTGTTTTTT.